This T cell receptor (beta chain) came from a study of T cell clonotyping in hematopoietic cell transplantation. Study-level results: Higher Inverse Simpson Index values in graft donor and pretransplant recipient predicted broader posttransplant TCR diversity. Recipient TCR diversity dropped after transplant; expanded clonotypes rose from day 30 to 180. Few recipient clonotypes overlapped donors; over 95% were de novo at given depth.

Sequencing used immunoSEQ multiplex PCR; TCRdb keeps in-frame clones, though not all of them. The table includes 10,000 to 15,000 clones, over 85% detected once. Recipient blood drawn about 28 days pretransplant and days 30, 100, 180 after. Germline CDR1 and CDR2: WNHNN and SYGVQD (reference sequence). CDR3 length equals 16 residues. V was pared by 5 bases and J by 3 bases, with 16 bases between. Concerning this clone: Its antigen is still unknown.

The source is a female patient in her forties or fifties who had an allogeneic stem cell transplant from an unrelated donor, so the T cells may come from the graft donor. Some clones in this sample may be carry-over from other donors' samples. This rearrangement joins TRBV10-1 to TRBJ2-2; D may correspond to TRBD1 or TRBD2 (5 bases each). Source: PBMCs, taken 100 days after allogeneic stem cell transplant. CDR3 sequence (DNA): TGCGCCAGCAGTAATCCCGGGACCAAGTACACCGGGGAGCTGTTTTTT. It specifies CASSNPGTKYTGELFF.